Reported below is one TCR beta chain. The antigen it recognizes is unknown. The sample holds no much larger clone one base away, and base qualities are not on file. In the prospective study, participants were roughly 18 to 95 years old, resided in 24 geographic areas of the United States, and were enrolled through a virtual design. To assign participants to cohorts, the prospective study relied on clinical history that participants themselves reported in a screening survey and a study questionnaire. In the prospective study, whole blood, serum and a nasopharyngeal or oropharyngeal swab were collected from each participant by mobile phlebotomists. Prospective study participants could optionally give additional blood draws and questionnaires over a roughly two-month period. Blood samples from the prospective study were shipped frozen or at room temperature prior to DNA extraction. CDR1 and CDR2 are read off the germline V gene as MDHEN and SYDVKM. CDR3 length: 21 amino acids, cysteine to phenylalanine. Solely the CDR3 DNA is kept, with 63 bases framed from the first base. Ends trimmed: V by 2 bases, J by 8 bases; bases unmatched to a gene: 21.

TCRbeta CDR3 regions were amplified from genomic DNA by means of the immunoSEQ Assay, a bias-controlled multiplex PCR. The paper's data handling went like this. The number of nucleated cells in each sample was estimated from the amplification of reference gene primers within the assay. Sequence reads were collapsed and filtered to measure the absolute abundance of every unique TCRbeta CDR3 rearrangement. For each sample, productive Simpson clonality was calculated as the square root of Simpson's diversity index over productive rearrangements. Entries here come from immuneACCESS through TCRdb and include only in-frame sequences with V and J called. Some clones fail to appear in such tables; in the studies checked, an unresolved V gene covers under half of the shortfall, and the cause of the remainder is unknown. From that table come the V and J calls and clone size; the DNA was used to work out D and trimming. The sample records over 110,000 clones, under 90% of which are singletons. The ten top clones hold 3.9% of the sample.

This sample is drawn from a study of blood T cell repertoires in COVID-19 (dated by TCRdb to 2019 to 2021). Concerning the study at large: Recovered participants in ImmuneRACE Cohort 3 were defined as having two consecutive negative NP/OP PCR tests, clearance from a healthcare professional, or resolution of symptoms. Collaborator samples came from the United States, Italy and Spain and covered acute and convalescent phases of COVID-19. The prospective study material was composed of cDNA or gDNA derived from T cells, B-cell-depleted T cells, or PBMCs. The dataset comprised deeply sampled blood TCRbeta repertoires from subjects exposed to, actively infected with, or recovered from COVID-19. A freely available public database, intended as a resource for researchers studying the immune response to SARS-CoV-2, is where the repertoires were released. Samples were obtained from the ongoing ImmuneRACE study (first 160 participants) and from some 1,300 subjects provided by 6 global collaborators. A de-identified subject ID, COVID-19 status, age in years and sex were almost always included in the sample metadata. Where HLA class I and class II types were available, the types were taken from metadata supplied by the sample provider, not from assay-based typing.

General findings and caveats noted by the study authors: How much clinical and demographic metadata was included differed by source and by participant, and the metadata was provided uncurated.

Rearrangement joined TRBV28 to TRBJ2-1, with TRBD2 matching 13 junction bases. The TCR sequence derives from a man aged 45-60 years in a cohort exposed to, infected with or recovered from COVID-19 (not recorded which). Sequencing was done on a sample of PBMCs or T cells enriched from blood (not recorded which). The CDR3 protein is CASSLPFGLAGEKGQGDEQFF. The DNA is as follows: TGTGCCAGCAGTTTACCATTCGGACTAGCGGGAGAGAAAGGTCAAGGCGATGAGCAGTTCTTC.